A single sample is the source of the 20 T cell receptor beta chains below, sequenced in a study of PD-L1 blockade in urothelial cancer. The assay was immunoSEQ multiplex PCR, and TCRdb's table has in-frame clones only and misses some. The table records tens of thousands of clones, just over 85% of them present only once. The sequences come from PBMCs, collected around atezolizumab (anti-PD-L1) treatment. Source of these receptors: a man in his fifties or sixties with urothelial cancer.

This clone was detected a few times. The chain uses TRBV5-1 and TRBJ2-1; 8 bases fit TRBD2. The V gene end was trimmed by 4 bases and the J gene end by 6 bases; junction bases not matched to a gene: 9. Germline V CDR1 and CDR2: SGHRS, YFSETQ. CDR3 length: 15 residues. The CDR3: CASSATGGTSNEQFF. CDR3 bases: TGCGCCAGCAGCGCCACGGGAGGGACTAGCAATGAGCAGTTCTTC.

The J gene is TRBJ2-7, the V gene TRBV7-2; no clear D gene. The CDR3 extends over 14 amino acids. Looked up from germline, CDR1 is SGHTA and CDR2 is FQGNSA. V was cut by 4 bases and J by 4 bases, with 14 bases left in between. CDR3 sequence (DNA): TGTGCCAGCAGCTCTCCAACCTTAGTGTACGAGCAGTACTTC. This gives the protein CASSSPTLVYEQYF.

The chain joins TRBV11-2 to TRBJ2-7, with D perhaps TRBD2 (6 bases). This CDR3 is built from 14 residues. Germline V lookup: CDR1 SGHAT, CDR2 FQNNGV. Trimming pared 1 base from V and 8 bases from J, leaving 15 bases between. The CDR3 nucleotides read TGTGCCAGCAGCTTAGTGATACACGGAGGGAAGCAGTACTTC. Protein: CASSLVIHGGKQYF.

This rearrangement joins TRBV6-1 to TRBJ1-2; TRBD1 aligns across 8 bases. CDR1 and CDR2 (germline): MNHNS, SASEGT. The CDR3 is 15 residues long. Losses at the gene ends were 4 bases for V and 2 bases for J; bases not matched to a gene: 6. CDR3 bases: TGTGCCAGCAGTGCATACCGACAGGGGAACTATGGCTACACCTTC. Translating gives CASSAYRQGNYGYTF.

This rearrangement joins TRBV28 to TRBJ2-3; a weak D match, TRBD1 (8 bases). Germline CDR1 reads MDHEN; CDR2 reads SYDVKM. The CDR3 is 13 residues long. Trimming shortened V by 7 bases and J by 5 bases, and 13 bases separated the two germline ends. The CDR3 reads CASKTGGGDTQYF. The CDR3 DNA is TGTGCCAGCAAAACAGGGGGGGGAGATACGCAGTATTTT. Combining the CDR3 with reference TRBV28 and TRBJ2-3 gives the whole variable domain DVKVTQSSRYLVKRTGEKVFLECVQDMDHENMFWYRQDPGLGLRLIYFSYDVKMKEKGDIPEGYSVSREKKERFSLILESASTNQTSMYLCASKTGGGDTQYFGPGTRLTVL.

CDR3 DNA sequence: TGTGCCATCAGTGGGGGGACAGTAATTTCCTTTCACCCTCCAACCCAGTACTTC. Protein sequence: CAISGGTVISFHPPTQYF. This chain links TRBV10-3 with TRBJ2-5; 7 nucleotides line up with TRBD1. Germline V gene lookup returns CDR1 ENHRY and CDR2 SYGVKD. V gave up 4 bases and J gave up 8 bases; unmatched junction bases: 22. The CDR3 is 18 residues long.

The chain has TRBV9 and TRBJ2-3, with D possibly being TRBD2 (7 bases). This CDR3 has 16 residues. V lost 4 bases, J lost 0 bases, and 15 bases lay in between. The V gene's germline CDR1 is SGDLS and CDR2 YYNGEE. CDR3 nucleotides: TGTGCCAGCAGCCCAGAGGGGGGGCGTAGCACAGATACGCAGTATTTT. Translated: CASSPEGGRSTDTQYF.

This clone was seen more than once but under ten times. The chain's CDR3 is CASSRGRDGGYTF. Written as DNA, the CDR3 is TGTGCCAGCAGCCGGGGGAGGGACGGAGGCTACACCTTC. V is TRBV28 and J is TRBJ1-2; D is perhaps TRBD1 (5 bases). V lost 6 bases to trimming and J lost 8 bases, with 16 bases between them. This CDR3 is built from 13 residues. The germline CDR1 and CDR2 sequences are MDHEN and SYDVKM.

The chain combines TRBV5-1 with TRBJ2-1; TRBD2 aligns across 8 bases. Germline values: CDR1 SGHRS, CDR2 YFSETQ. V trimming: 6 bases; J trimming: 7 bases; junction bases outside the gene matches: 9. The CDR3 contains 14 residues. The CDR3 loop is CASKVLAGQNEQFF. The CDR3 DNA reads TGCGCCAGCAAGGTGTTAGCGGGGCAGAATGAGCAGTTCTTC.

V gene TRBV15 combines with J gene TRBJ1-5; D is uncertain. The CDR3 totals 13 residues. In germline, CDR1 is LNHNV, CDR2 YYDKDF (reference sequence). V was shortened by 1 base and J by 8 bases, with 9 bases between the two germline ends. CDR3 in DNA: TGTGCCACCAGCAGAGTTAGTCCCGAGCCCCAGCATTTT. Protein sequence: CATSRVSPEPQHF.

Written as DNA, the CDR3 is TGTGCCAGCAGCTCCCGACTAGCGGGAGGGCCGAGCTCCTACGAGCAGTACTTC. This gives the protein CASSSRLAGGPSSYEQYF. The chain carries TRBV7-2 and TRBJ2-7; 14 nucleotides match TRBD2. The V gene's germline CDR1 is SGHTA and CDR2 FQGNSA. The CDR3 spans 18 residues. V shed 4 bases and J 0 bases; nucleotides not matched to a gene: 8.

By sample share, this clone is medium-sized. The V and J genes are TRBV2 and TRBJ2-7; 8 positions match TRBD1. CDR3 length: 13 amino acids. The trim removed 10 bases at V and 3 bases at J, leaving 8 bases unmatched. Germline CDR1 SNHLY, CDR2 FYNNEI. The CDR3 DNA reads TGTGCCACCAGACAGGGGTTCGACTACGAGCAGTACTTC. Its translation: CATRQGFDYEQYF. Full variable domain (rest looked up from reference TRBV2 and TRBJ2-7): EPEVTQTPSHQVTQMGQEVILRCVPISNHLYFYWYRQILGQKVEFLVSFYNNEISEKSEIFDDQFSVERPDGSNFTLKIRSTKLEDSAMYFCATRQGFDYEQYFGPGTRLTVT.

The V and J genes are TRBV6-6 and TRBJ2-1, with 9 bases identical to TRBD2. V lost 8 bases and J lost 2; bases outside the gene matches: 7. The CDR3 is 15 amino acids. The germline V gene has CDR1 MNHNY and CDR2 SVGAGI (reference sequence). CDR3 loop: CASWQAGGPYNEQFF. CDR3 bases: TGTGCCAGCTGGCAAGCGGGGGGACCCTACAATGAGCAGTTCTTC.

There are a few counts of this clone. The CDR3 here is CASSQIQGFRTDTQYF. The CDR3 DNA reads TGCGCCAGCAGCCAAATACAGGGGTTTAGGACAGATACGCAGTATTTT. The chain employs TRBV4-3 and TRBJ2-3, with TRBD1 matching over 7 bases. V gave up 2 bases and J gave up 3 bases; unmatched junction bases: 8. The CDR3 has 16 residues. From germline, CDR1 is LGHNA and CDR2 YSLEER.

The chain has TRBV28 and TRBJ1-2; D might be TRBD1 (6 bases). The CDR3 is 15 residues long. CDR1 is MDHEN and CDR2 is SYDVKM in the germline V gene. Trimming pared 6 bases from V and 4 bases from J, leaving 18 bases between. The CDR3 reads CASRTQGIVGYGYTF. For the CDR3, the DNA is TGTGCCAGCAGGACCCAGGGGATTGTCGGCTATGGCTACACCTTC.

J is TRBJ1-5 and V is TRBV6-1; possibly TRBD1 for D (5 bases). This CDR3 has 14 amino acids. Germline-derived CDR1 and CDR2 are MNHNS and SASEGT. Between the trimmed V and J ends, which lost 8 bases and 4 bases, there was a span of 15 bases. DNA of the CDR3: TGTGCCAGCGATGGGGCAGGCGGTAATCAGCCCCAGCATTTT. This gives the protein CASDGAGGNQPQHF.

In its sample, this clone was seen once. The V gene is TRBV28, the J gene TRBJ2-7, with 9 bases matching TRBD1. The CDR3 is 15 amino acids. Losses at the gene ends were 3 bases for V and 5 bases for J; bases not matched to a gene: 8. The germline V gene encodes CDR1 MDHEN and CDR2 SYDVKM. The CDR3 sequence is CASSFFWTGDNEQYF. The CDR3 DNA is TGTGCCAGCAGTTTCTTTTGGACAGGGGATAACGAGCAGTACTTC.

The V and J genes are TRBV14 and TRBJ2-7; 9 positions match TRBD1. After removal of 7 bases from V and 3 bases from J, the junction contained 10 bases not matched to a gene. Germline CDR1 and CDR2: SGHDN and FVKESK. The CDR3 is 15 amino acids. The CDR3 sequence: CASTPGTGLIYEQYF. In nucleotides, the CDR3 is TGTGCCAGCACCCCCGGGACAGGGTTAATCTACGAGCAGTACTTC.

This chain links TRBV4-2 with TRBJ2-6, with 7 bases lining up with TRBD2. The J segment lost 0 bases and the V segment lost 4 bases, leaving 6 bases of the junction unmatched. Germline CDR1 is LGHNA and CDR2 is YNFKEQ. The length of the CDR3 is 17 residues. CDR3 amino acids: CASSPHRGGSGANVLTF. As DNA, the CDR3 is TGTGCCAGCAGCCCCCATCGCGGGGGCTCTGGGGCCAACGTCCTGACTTTC.

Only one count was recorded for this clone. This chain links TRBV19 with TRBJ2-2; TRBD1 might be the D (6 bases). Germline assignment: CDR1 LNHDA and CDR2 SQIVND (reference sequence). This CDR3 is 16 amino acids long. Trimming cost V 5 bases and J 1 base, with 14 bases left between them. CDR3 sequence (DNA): TGTGCCAGTAGTGCTAGGGGGTTGGGGAACACCGGGGAGCTGTTTTTT. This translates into CASSARGLGNTGELFF. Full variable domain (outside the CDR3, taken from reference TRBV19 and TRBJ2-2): DGGITQSPKYLFRKEGQNVTLSCEQNLNHDAMYWYRQDPGQGLRLIYYSQIVNDFQKGDIAEGYSVSREKKESFPLTVTSAQKNPTAFYLCASSARGLGNTGELFFGEGSRLTVL.